This T cell receptor beta chain originates from a study of response to subunit inactivated influenza vaccine. The CDR3 totals 12 residues. V was trimmed by 6 bases and J by 5 bases, leaving 8 bases between them. Germline values: CDR1 MDHEN, CDR2 SYDVKM. This clonotype was counted between two and nine times. Its antigen is unidentified. One entry per CDR3 protein, called by TCRdb with MiXCR from the RT-PCR reads. The sample contains about 540,000 distinct CDR3 sequences, approximately 24% of which appear only once. General study findings and limits: Authors suggested each seasonal influenza vaccination recruits few new T cells.

These data are also associated with another study on T cells expressing NK-cell markers. From that paper: The authors made TCR beta cDNA libraries by 5'RACE template switching. This switching added a universal primer site and UMIs. Dominant NKG2C+ clonotypes accounted for roughly 1.0-8% of CD8+ T cells in six donors. In several donors, dominant clonotypes made up roughly 25-60.1% of CD3+CD56-NKG2C+ cells. It was still unclear whether expanded NKG2C+ T cell clones were HCMV specific.

Sequences were derived from CD4+ T cells sorted from PBMCs, sampled 12 days after vaccination. The chain joins TRBV28 to TRBJ1-5; D call uncertain. The sequence was collected from a man in his fifties or sixties who received an inactivated influenza vaccine. DNA of the CDR3: TGTGCCAGCAGGGGAGCGGATCAGCCCCAGCATTTT. Translation gives CASRGADQPQHF.